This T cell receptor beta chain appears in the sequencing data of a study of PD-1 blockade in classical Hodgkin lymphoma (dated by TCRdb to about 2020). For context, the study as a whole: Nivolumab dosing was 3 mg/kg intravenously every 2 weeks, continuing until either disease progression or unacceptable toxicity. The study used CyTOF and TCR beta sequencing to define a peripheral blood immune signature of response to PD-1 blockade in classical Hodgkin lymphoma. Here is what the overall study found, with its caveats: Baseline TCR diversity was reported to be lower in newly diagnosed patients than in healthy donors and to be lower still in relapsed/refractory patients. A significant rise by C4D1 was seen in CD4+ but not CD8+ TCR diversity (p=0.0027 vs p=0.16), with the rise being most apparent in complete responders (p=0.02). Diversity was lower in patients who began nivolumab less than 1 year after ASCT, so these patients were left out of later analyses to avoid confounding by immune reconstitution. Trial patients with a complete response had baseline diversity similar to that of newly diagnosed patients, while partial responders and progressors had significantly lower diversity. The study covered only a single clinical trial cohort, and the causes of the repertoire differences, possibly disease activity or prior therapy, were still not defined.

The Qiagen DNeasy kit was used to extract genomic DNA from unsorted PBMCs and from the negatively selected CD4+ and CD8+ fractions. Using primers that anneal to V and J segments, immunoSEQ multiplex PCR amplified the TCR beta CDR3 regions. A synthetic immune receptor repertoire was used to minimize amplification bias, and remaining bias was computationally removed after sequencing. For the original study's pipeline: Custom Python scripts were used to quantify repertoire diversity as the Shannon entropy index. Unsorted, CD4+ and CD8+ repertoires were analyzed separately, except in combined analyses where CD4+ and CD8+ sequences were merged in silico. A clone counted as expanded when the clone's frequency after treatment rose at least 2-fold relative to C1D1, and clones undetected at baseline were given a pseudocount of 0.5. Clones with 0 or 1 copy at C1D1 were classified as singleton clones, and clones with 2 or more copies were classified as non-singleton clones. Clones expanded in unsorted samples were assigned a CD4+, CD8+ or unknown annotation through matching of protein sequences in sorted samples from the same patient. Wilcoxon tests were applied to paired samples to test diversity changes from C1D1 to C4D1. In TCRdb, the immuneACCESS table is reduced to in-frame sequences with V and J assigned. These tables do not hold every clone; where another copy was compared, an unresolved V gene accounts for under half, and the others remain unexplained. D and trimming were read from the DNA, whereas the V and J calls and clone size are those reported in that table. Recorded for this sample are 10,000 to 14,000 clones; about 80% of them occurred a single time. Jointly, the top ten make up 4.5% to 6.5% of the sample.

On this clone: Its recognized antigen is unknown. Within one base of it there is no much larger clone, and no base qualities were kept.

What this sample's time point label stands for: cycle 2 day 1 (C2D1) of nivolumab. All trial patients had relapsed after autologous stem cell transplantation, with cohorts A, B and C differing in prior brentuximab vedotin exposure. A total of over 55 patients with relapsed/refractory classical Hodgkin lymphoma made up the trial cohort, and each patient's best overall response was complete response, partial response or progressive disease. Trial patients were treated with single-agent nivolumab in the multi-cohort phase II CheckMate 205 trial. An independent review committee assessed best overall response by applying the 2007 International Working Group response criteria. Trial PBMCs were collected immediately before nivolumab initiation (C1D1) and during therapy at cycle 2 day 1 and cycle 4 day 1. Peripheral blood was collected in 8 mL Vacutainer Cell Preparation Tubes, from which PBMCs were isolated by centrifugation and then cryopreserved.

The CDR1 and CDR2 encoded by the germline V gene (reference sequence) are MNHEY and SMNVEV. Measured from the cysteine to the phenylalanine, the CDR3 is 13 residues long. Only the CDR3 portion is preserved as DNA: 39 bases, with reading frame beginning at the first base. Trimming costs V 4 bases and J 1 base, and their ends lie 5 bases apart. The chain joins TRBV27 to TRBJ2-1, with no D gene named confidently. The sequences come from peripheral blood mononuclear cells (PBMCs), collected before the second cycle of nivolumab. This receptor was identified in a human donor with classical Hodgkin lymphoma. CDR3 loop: CASSSRSYNEQFF. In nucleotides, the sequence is TGTGCCAGCAGTTCCCGATCCTACAATGAGCAGTTCTTC.